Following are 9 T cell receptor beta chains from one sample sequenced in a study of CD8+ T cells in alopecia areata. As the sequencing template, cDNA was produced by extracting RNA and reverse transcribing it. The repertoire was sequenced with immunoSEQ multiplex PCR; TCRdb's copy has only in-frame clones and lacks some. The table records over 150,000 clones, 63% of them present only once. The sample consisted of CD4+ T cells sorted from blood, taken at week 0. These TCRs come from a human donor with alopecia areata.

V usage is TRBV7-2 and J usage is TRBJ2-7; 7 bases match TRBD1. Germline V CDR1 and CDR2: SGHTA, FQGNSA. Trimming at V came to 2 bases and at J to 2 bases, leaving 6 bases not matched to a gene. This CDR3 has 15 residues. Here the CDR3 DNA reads TGTGCCAGCAGCTTACCTGGGACAGCAGCCTACGAGCAGTACTTC. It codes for CASSLPGTAAYEQYF.

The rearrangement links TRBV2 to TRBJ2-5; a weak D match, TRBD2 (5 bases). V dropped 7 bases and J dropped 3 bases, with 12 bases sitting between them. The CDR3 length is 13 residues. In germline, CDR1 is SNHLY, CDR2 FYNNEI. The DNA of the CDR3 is TGTGCCAGCATTTGGGAGACGAAAGAGACCCAGTACTTC. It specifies CASIWETKETQYF. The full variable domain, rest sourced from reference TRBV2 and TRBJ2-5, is EPEVTQTPSHQVTQMGQEVILRCVPISNHLYFYWYRQILGQKVEFLVSFYNNEISEKSEIFDDQFSVERPDGSNFTLKIRSTKLEDSAMYFCASIWETKETQYFGPGTRLLVL.

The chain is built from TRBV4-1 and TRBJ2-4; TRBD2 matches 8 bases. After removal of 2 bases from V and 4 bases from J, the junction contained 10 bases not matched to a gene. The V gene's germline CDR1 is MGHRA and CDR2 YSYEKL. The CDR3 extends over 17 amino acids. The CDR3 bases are TGCGCCAGCAGCCAAACCCCTCTAACGGGAGGGAAAAACATTCAGTACTTC. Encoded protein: CASSQTPLTGGKNIQYF.

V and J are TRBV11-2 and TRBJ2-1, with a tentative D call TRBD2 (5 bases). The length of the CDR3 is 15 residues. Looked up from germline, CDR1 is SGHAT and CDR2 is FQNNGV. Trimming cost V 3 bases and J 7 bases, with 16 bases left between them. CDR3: CASSLILQTGNEQFF. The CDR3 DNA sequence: TGTGCCAGCAGCTTGATACTTCAAACGGGGAATGAGCAGTTCTTC.

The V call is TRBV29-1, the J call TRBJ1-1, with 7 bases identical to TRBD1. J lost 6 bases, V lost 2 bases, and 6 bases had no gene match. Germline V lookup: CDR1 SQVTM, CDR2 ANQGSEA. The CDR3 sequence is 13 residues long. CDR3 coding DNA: TGCAGCGTTGAACCAGGGGGTAGTTCTGAAGCTTTCTTT. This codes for CSVEPGGSSEAFF.

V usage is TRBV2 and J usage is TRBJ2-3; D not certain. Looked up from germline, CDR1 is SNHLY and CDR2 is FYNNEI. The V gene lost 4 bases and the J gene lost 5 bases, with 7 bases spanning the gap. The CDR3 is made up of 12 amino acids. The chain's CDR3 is CASSGVLDTQYF. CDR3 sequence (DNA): TGTGCCAGCAGTGGGGTGCTAGATACGCAGTATTTT.

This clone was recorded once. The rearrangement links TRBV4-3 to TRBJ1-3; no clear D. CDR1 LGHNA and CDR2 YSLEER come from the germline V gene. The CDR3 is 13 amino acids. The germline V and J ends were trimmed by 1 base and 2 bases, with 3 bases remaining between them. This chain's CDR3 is CASSQGAGNTIYF. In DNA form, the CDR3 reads TGCGCCAGCAGCCAAGGGGCTGGAAACACCATATATTTT.

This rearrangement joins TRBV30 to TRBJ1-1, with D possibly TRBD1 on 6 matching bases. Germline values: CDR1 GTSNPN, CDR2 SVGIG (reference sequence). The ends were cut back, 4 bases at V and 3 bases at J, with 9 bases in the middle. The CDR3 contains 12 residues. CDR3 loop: CAWTYRDTEAFF. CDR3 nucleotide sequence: TGTGCCTGGACATACAGGGACACTGAAGCTTTCTTT.

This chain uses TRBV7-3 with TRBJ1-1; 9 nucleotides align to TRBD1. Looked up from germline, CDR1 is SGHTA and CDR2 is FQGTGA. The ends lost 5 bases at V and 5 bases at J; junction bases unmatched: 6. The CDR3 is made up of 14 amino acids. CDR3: CASSTGTGITEAFF. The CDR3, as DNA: TGTGCCAGCAGCACCGGGACAGGGATAACTGAAGCTTTCTTT. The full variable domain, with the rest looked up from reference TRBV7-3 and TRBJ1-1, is GAGVSQTPSNKVTEKGKYVELRCDPISGHTALYWYRQSLGQGPEFLIYFQGTGAADDSGLPNDRFFAVRPEGSVSTLKIQRTERGDSAVYLCASSTGTGITEAFFGQGTRLTVV.